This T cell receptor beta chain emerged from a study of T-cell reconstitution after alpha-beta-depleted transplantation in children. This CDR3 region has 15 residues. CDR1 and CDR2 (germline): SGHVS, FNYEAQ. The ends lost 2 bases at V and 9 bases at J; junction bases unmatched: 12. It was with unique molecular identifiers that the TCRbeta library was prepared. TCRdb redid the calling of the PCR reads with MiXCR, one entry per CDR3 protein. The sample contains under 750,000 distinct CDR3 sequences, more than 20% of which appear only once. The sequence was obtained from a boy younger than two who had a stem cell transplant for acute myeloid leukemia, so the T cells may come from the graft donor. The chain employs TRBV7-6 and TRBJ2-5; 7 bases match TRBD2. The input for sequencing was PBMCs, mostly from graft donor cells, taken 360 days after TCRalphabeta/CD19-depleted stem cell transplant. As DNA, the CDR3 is TGTGCCAGCAGCTTATCTCCGGGGGGAACGGGGGCCCAGTACTTC. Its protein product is CASSLSPGGTGAQYF.